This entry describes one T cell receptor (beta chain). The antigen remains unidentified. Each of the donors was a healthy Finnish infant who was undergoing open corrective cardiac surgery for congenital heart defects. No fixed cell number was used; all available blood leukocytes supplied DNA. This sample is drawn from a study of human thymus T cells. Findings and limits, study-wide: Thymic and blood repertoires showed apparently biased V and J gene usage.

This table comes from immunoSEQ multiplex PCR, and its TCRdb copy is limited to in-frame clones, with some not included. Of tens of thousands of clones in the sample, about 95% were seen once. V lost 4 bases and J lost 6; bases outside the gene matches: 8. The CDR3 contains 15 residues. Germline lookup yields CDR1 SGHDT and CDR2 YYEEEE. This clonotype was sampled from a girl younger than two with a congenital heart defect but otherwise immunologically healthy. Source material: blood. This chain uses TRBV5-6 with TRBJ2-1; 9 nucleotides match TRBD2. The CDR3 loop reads CASSPGLAGSNEQFF. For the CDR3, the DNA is TGTGCCAGCAGCCCCGGGCTAGCGGGAAGCAATGAGCAGTTCTTC.